A selection of T cell receptor beta chains follows, all from one sample in a study of blood T cell repertoires in COVID-19. Libraries were prepared by immunoSEQ multiplex PCR; TCRdb keeps only in-frame clonotypes and omits some of them. The profile covers some 70,000 clones, with about 87% appearing a single time and around 6.4% taken by the ten largest. Sequenced: peripheral blood. Every receptor here comes from a woman in her seventies with acute or convalescent COVID-19. Both conserved end residues are part of each CDR3. Fields, in order: D gene, V gene, J gene, clone size, CDR3 protein, CDR3 DNA. The D gene is left open where the match is weak. A clone size is listed for some rows: how often the clone was seen (once, few, many), or a class if it is expanded.

>TRBD1|TRBV5-6|TRBJ1-1|-
CASSRGQLNTEAFF
TGTGCCAGCAGCCGGGGACAGCTCAACACTGAAGCTTTCTTT
>-|TRBV7-6|TRBJ2-7|-
CASSLSERYEQYF
TGTGCCAGCAGCTTATCAGAACGTTACGAGCAGTACTTC
>-|TRBV5-1|TRBJ1-3|-
CASSFEQGGSGNTIYF
TGCGCCAGCAGCTTTGAACAGGGCGGCTCTGGAAACACCATATATTTT
>TRBD1|TRBV7-8|TRBJ2-6|-
CASSHRDRDSANVLTF
TGTGCCAGCAGCCACCGGGACAGGGATTCGGCCAACGTCCTGACTTTC
>-|TRBV12-5|TRBJ2-5|-
CASGSPRGEQETQYF
TGTGCTAGTGGTTCGCCCAGGGGGGAACAAGAGACCCAGTACTTC
>TRBD2|TRBV7-2|TRBJ2-1|-
CASSSPGLVAFF
TGTGCCAGCAGCTCTCCGGGACTAGTAGCGTTCTTC
>-|TRBV19|TRBJ1-2|once
CASSINRATRDYGYTF
TGTGCCAGTAGTATCAACAGGGCCACCAGAGACTATGGCTACACCTTC
>-|TRBV7-3|TRBJ2-5|-
CASSSRGSGGLETQYF
TGTGCCAGCAGCTCACGGGGGTCCGGAGGACTGGAGACCCAGTACTTC
>TRBD2|TRBV18|TRBJ2-1|-
CASSPGLEEYNEQFF
TGTGCCAGCTCCCCCGGACTAGAAGAATACAATGAGCAGTTCTTC
>-|TRBV19|TRBJ1-1|-
CASDNRYTEAFF
TGTGCCAGTGACAATAGGTACACTGAAGCTTTCTTT
>-|TRBV6-4|TRBJ2-5|-
CASSTRGGETQYF
TGTGCCAGCAGTACGCGGGGCGGGGAGACCCAGTACTTC
>TRBD1|TRBV10-3|TRBJ1-1|-
CAISGTGQGRIGPLNTEAFF
TGTGCCATCAGTGGGACGGGACAGGGAAGGATCGGTCCTCTGAACACTGAAGCTTTCTTT
>TRBD2|TRBV30|TRBJ2-7|-
CAWSGTGGSYEQYF
TGTGCCTGGAGTGGGACGGGAGGCTCCTACGAGCAGTACTTC
>TRBD1|TRBV2|TRBJ1-1|-
CAGSGQGGTEAFF
TGTGCCGGCTCGGGACAGGGAGGCACTGAAGCTTTCTTT
>TRBD1|TRBV7-9|TRBJ2-3|-
CASSLGGGRTDTQYF
TGTGCCAGCAGCTTAGGAGGGGGCAGGACAGATACGCAGTATTTT
>TRBD1|TRBV29-1|TRBJ1-5|-
CSAQGQGEPQHF
TGCAGCGCTCAGGGACAGGGTGAGCCCCAGCATTTT
>-|TRBV4-3|TRBJ2-5|-
CASSQDRGTQYF
TGCGCCAGCAGCCAAGATCGGGGGACCCAGTACTTC
>-|TRBV5-5|TRBJ2-7|-
CASSPLLTGINEQYF
TGTGCCAGCAGCCCACTCTTGACAGGTATCAACGAGCAGTACTTC
>TRBD2|TRBV7-2|TRBJ2-1|-
CASSAQTSGRLSEQFF
TGTGCCAGCAGCGCCCAGACTAGCGGGAGATTGAGTGAGCAGTTCTTC
>-|TRBV15|TRBJ1-4|once
CATSRDGGHNEKLFF
TGTGCCACCAGCAGAGACGGTGGGCATAATGAAAAACTGTTTTTT
>-|TRBV7-9|TRBJ2-7|-
CASSLGQTSYEQYF
TGTGCCAGCAGCCTAGGACAAACTTCCTACGAGCAGTACTTC
>-|TRBV5-1|TRBJ2-1|few
CASSWGTGYNEQFF
TGCGCCAGCAGCTGGGGGACTGGCTACAATGAGCAGTTCTTC
>-|TRBV18|TRBJ1-2|-
CASSPRTVVGYTF
TGTGCCAGCTCACCACGGACAGTAGTTGGCTACACCTTC
>TRBD1|TRBV5-5|TRBJ2-7|-
CASSYGQGNYEQYF
TGTGCCAGCAGCTACGGACAGGGAAACTACGAGCAGTACTTC
>-|TRBV18|TRBJ1-1|-
CASSLAEVTEAFF
TGTGCCAGCTCACTCGCGGAGGTTACTGAAGCTTTCTTT
>-|TRBV7-2|TRBJ1-1|-
CASSVTANTEAFF
TGTGCCAGCAGTGTTACAGCGAACACTGAAGCTTTCTTT
>TRBD2|TRBV7-9|TRBJ2-3|-
CASSSNPAGAAGTQYF
TGTGCCAGCAGCTCCAATCCAGCGGGGGCCGCAGGTACGCAGTATTTT
>TRBD1|TRBV6-1|TRBJ2-2|-
CASSERDRVRGPTNTGELFF
TGTGCCAGCAGTGAAAGGGATCGAGTTAGGGGGCCTACGAACACCGGGGAGCTGTTTTTT
>TRBD1|TRBV10-3|TRBJ2-7|-
CAISEPSHTGGNEQYF
TGTGCCATCAGTGAGCCATCCCATACAGGGGGCAACGAGCAGTACTTC
>TRBD1|TRBV4-2|TRBJ2-5|-
CASSRTGTGEETQYF
TGTGCCAGCAGCCGGACCGGGACAGGGGAGGAGACCCAGTACTTC
>-|TRBV5-4|TRBJ1-2|-
CASSLATVNYGYTF
TGTGCCAGCAGCTTGGCCACAGTTAACTATGGCTACACCTTC
>TRBD2|TRBV5-1|TRBJ2-5|-
CASSPGLVGFETQYF
TGCGCCAGCAGCCCCGGACTAGTTGGTTTTGAGACCCAGTACTTC
>-|TRBV7-2|TRBJ1-5|-
CASSLSGFQPQHF
TGTGCCAGCAGCCTCTCGGGGTTCCAGCCCCAGCATTTT
>TRBD2|TRBV27|TRBJ2-2|-
CASRTQGLADTGELFF
TGTGCCAGCAGAACACAGGGACTAGCGGACACCGGGGAGCTGTTTTTT
>-|TRBV6-6|TRBJ1-6|-
CASNLRGSSYNSPLHF
TGTGCCAGCAATTTACGAGGGAGCTCCTATAATTCACCCCTCCACTTT
>TRBD1|TRBV25-1|TRBJ1-4|-
CASRDRAGNEKLFF
TGTGCCAGCAGGGACAGGGCCGGTAATGAAAAACTGTTTTTT
>-|TRBV5-6|TRBJ1-3|-
CASSLGRVGVLGNTIYF
TGTGCCAGCAGCTTGGGGCGGGTTGGTGTCCTTGGAAACACCATATATTTT
>TRBD1|TRBV30|TRBJ1-6|-
CAWRGQTFPLHF
TGTGCCTGGAGGGGACAGACCTTTCCCCTCCACTTT
>TRBD1|TRBV5-4|TRBJ1-1|-
CASSTKTGGDTEAFF
TGTGCCAGCAGCACCAAGACAGGGGGAGACACTGAAGCTTTCTTT
>-|TRBV28|TRBJ1-2|-
CASSLTPRGAEGYTF
TGTGCCAGCAGTTTAACCCCTCGGGGGGCAGAGGGCTACACCTTC
>TRBD2|TRBV5-4|TRBJ2-5|-
CASSPGGTRKQETQYF
TGTGCCAGCAGCCCCGGCGGGACTAGGAAGCAAGAGACCCAGTACTTC
>TRBD1|TRBV3-1/TRBV3-2|TRBJ1-2|-
CASSRGQNYGYTF
TGTGCCAGCAGCCGGGGACAGAACTATGGCTACACCTTC
>-|TRBV5-5|TRBJ2-6|-
CASSSTRAGANVLTF
TGTGCCAGCAGCAGCACCAGGGCTGGGGCCAACGTCCTGACTTTC
>-|TRBV6-5|TRBJ1-1|few
CASSSRWYTEAFF
TGTGCCAGCAGCTCCAGGTGGTACACTGAAGCTTTCTTT
>-|TRBV5-6|TRBJ1-1|few
CASSLNRLRATEAFF
TGTGCCAGCAGCTTGAACAGGCTACGGGCCACTGAAGCTTTCTTT
>TRBD1|TRBV6-5|TRBJ1-1|-
CASSLTGATTEAFF
TGTGCCAGCAGTTTGACAGGGGCGACCACTGAAGCTTTCTTT